This T cell receptor (beta chain) was found in a study of response to subunit inactivated influenza vaccine. Germline V lookup: CDR1 SGHDT, CDR2 YYEEEE. The germline V and J ends were trimmed by 4 bases and 0 bases, with 18 bases remaining between them. The CDR3 length is 17 residues. TCRdb itself ran the RT-PCR reads through MiXCR, one entry per CDR3 protein. The sample comprises some 600,000 distinct CDR3 sequences, 14% of which are singletons, and about 7.4% rests with the top ten. The material was PBMCs from blood, obtained approximately 15 days before vaccination. The sequence derives from a man aged 45-60 years who received an inactivated influenza vaccine. The chain combines TRBV5-6 with TRBJ2-3; D possibly matches TRBD1 or TRBD2 (5 bases each). The CDR3 coding sequence is TGTGCCAGCAGCCTGGAAGAGGGGCGCAGCAGCACAGATACGCAGTATTTT. Translating gives CASSLEEGRSSTDTQYF.